This entry lists 20 T cell receptor beta chains sequenced from one sample in a study of early T cells in non-severe SARS-CoV-2 infection. TCRdb re-derived calls from the 5' RACE reads in MiXCR, one entry per CDR3 protein. The top ten clones hold around 5.4% of a sample with 90,000 or so distinct CDR3 sequences, more than 13% of them seen once. Sequencing was carried out using whole blood. The origin of the receptors is an adult who was a healthcare worker with PCR-confirmed SARS-CoV-2 infection or an uninfected control (not recorded which).

This clonotype occurred many times. This chain connects TRBV3-1 to TRBJ2-3, with 11 bases aligning to TRBD2. The germline V gene encodes CDR1 LGHDT and CDR2 YNNKEL (reference sequence). CDR3 length equals 16 residues. With V trimmed by 2 bases and J by 3 bases, 4 bases remained unmatched. The CDR3 sequence is CASSQRTSGLTDTQYF. CDR3 DNA: TGTGCCAGCAGCCAAAGGACTAGCGGGTTAACAGATACGCAGTATTTT.

This chain links TRBV3-1 with TRBJ1-2; the D is unclear. The CDR3 consists of 13 residues. Germline V gene data show CDR1 as LGHDT and CDR2 as YNNKEL (reference sequence). Trimming cost V 1 base and J 3 bases, with 6 bases left between them. CDR3 residues: CASSQGTDYGYTF. The CDR3 DNA reads TGTGCCAGCAGCCAAGGAACAGACTATGGCTACACCTTC.

The count of this clonotype is one. V is TRBV6-2 or TRBV6-3 and J is TRBJ2-2; 7 bases line up with TRBD2. The CDR3 runs to 17 residues. The V and J ends lost 6 bases and 0 bases, in that order; junction bases with no gene match: 10. CDR1 MNHEY and CDR2 SVGEGT come from the germline V gene. The CDR3, as DNA: TGTGCCAGCAGACGCCTGGGACTACCTGCGAACACCGGGGAGCTGTTTTTT. Amino acids: CASRRLGLPANTGELFF.

This clonotype was seen at least ten times. The CDR3 region is CAWSVGSSGRKETQYF. The CDR3 bases are TGTGCCTGGAGTGTTGGTTCTAGCGGGAGGAAAGAGACCCAGTACTTC. The V call is TRBV30, the J call TRBJ2-5, with 11 bases lining up with TRBD2. The germline V gene encodes CDR1 GTSNPN and CDR2 SVGIG (reference sequence). Trimming removed 0 bases from V and 3 bases from J; junction bases left unmatched: 6. The CDR3 is made up of 16 amino acids. Full variable domain (remainder filled in from reference TRBV30 and TRBJ2-5): SQTIHQWPATLVQPVGSPLSLECTVEGTSNPNLYWYRQAAGRGLQLLFYSVGIGQISSEVPQNLSASRPQDRQFILSSKKLLLSDSGFYLCAWSVGSSGRKETQYFGPGTRLLVL.

At least ten counts were recorded for this clonotype. The chain employs TRBV6-1 and TRBJ2-2; possible D gene TRBD2, 7 bases. V dropped 7 bases and J dropped 8 bases, with 17 bases sitting between them. Germline CDR1 is MNHNS and CDR2 is SASEGT. The CDR3 is 14 residues long. For the CDR3, the DNA is TGTGCCAGCACCGGTGGGCGGGGGCTTGGGGAGCTGTTTTTT. This sequence encodes CASTGGRGLGELFF.

In this sample, this clonotype turned up a few times. This chain uses TRBV28 with TRBJ1-5; D call uncertain. The germline V gene encodes CDR1 MDHEN and CDR2 SYDVKM. CDR3 length equals 16 residues. V gave up 1 base and J gave up 4 bases, with 14 bases separating them. Written as DNA, the CDR3 is TGTGCCAGCAGTTTATCGTACACCTTGGGGAATCAGCCCCAGCATTTT. It is translated as CASSLSYTLGNQPQHF.

The chain couples TRBV30 to TRBJ1-1, with 7 bases aligning to TRBD1. Germline V lookup: CDR1 GTSNPN, CDR2 SVGIG (reference sequence). The CDR3 spans 14 residues. After removal of 4 bases from V and 5 bases from J, the junction contained 10 bases not matched to a gene. Written as DNA, the CDR3 is TGTGCCTGGACTGGAGGGGGCGCAGGTACTGAAGCTTTCTTT. As protein: CAWTGGGAGTEAFF.

CDR3 nucleotides: TGTGCCTGGTCCCTTCTAGCGGGAGCCAATGAGCAGTTCTTC. It is translated as CAWSLLAGANEQFF. The chain combines TRBV30 with TRBJ2-1, with 10 bases that match TRBD2. Germline V CDR1 and CDR2: GTSNPN, SVGIG (reference sequence). The CDR3 contains 14 residues. V was clipped by 5 bases and J by 6 bases; unmatched bases: 7.

This clonotype was detected only a few times. The V call is TRBV7-9, the J call TRBJ1-6; 7 nucleotides match TRBD1. The CDR3 length is 17 residues. Germline lookup yields CDR1 SEHNR and CDR2 FQNEAQ (reference sequence). The ends lost 6 bases at V and 6 bases at J; junction bases unmatched: 14. CDR3 amino acids: CASSRGTDDTFNSPLHF. The CDR3 DNA reads TGTGCCAGCAGTAGAGGGACAGATGATACATTTAATTCACCCCTCCACTTT.

Many counts were recorded for this clonotype. The rearrangement links TRBV4-1 to TRBJ2-7; D is undetermined. Germline CDR1 reads MGHRA; CDR2 reads YSYEKL. CDR3 length: 13 amino acids. The V end was cut by 6 bases, the J end by 5 bases, with 14 bases between. The CDR3 nucleotides are TGCGCCAGCAGGCAGTCCGGTTTCGACGAGCAGTACTTC. Encoded protein: CASRQSGFDEQYF.

This chain connects TRBV5-6 to TRBJ2-1; D is undetermined. Trimming removed 1 base at V and 4 bases at J, with 6 bases between. Per germline, CDR1 SGHDT and CDR2 YYEEEE. The CDR3 covers 13 residues. CDR3 residues: CASSLIGYNEQFF. CDR3 coding DNA: TGTGCCAGCAGCTTGATCGGGTACAATGAGCAGTTCTTC.

The table lists this clonotype with many counts. The rearrangement uses TRBV9 and TRBJ2-1, with TRBD2 matching over 12 bases. The V gene's germline CDR1 is SGDLS and CDR2 YYNGEE. This CDR3 is built from 19 residues. With 0 bases clipped from V and 3 bases from J, the junction kept 10 bases outside the gene matches. CDR3 nucleotide sequence: TGTGCCAGCAGCGTAGATCGGCTAGCGGGAGGGCTTGACTACAATGAGCAGTTCTTC. This gives the protein CASSVDRLAGGLDYNEQFF. The full variable domain, with the rest looked up from reference TRBV9 and TRBJ2-1, is DSGVTQTPKHLITATGQRVTLRCSPRSGDLSVYWYQQSLDQGLQFLIQYYNGEERAKGNILERFSAQQFPDLHSELNLSSLELGDSALYFCASSVDRLAGGLDYNEQFFGPGTRLTVL.

V gene TRBV18 combines with J gene TRBJ2-2; the D gene is possibly TRBD1 (6 bases). V was clipped by 3 bases and J by 0 bases, with 17 bases between them. This CDR3 region has 18 residues. Germline CDR1 is KGHSH and CDR2 is LQKENI. Written as DNA, the CDR3 is TGTGCCAGCTCACCCTGGGACATGATGTTCGCGAACACCGGGGAGCTGTTTTTT. Translated: CASSPWDMMFANTGELFF.

This clonotype was observed a handful of times. The chain uses TRBV10-3 and TRBJ2-7; D is perhaps TRBD2 (7 bases). V lost 6 bases, J lost 4 bases, and 13 bases lay in between. The length of the CDR3 is 13 residues. CDR1 is ENHRY, CDR2 SYGVKD, per germline. The CDR3 region has the DNA TGTGCCATCAGAACCGCGGGGGCTTACGAGCAGTACTTC. This sequence encodes CAIRTAGAYEQYF.

V and J are TRBV24-1 and TRBJ2-5; D is unclear. The CDR3 contains 13 residues. Trimming pared 3 bases from V and 1 base from J, leaving 5 bases between. Germline V lookup: CDR1 KGHDR, CDR2 SFDVKD. The DNA of the CDR3 is TGTGCCACCAGTGATGGCGCCCAAGAGACCCAGTACTTC. Amino acids: CATSDGAQETQYF.

The chain recombines TRBV6-5 with TRBJ1-4; no reliable D call. In germline, CDR1 is MNHEY, CDR2 SVGAGI. This CDR3 region has 15 residues. Trimming took off 2 bases at V and 0 bases at J, with 7 bases between the two ends. As DNA, the CDR3 is TGTGCCAGCAGTTACCGGCCGGCAACTAATGAAAAACTGTTTTTT. Residues: CASSYRPATNEKLFF.

The table lists this clonotype with many counts. The chain has TRBV20-1 and TRBJ1-1; 11 bases agree with TRBD1. V lost 4 bases and J lost 0; bases outside the gene matches: 4. Germline assignment: CDR1 DFQATT and CDR2 SNEGSKA (reference sequence). This CDR3 is 15 amino acids long. The CDR3 loop is CSATRTGGLNTEAFF. In nucleotides, the CDR3 is TGCAGTGCTACGAGGACAGGGGGCCTGAACACTGAAGCTTTCTTT.

The chain recombines TRBV7-2 with TRBJ2-1, with TRBD2 identical over 8 bases. Germline CDR1 SGHTA, CDR2 FQGNSA. The V and J ends lost 1 base and 9 bases, in that order; junction bases with no gene match: 11. The CDR3 totals 16 residues. The CDR3 nucleotides are TGTGCCAGCAGCTTAGGCGGGACTAGTTTTTTCACTGAGCAGTTCTTC. It codes for CASSLGGTSFFTEQFF.

This clonotype was observed a few times. The J gene is TRBJ2-7, the V gene TRBV13, with 7 bases identical to TRBD2. This CDR3 is built from 15 residues. Unmatched junction bases numbered 5, after V lost 3 bases and J lost 0 bases. The germline gives CDR1 PRHDT, CDR2 FYEKMQ (reference sequence). CDR3 sequence (DNA): TGTGCCAGCAGCTTGGGGGGAGGGAGCTCCTACGAGCAGTACTTC. Translated, it gives CASSLGGGSSYEQYF.

This chain connects TRBV4-2 to TRBJ1-1; D not resolved. Germline CDR1 reads LGHNA; CDR2 reads YNFKEQ. This CDR3 is 15 amino acids long. V gave up 0 bases and J gave up 0 bases, with 8 bases separating them. The CDR3 sequence: CASSQDPVLNTEAFF. The CDR3 nucleotides are TGTGCCAGCAGCCAAGATCCAGTTTTGAACACTGAAGCTTTCTTT.